These 26 T cell receptor beta chains were sequenced from one sample in a study of identical twins. TCRdb processed the 5' RACE reads anew with MiXCR; each CDR3 protein has one entry. The profile covers approximately 890,000 distinct CDR3 sequences, with 12% appearing a single time and around 1.5% taken by the ten largest. These data were also filed under a second study, of yellow fever vaccine responses in identical twins.

Input material: PBMCs. The receptors derive from a woman between 18 and 30 years old in good health.

This clonotype has only a few counts. J is TRBJ2-5 and V is TRBV6-5; weak D call: TRBD2 (6 bases). There are 12 residues in the CDR3. V was trimmed by 6 bases and J by 7 bases, leaving 12 bases between them. Germline CDR1 MNHEY, CDR2 SVGAGI. The CDR3 sequence: CASRDLGGTQYF. The CDR3 DNA is TGTGCCAGCAGAGACCTGGGAGGGACCCAGTACTTC.

This clonotype has just a few counts. The chain links TRBV9 to TRBJ2-2; TRBD1 or TRBD2 may be the D gene (5 bases each). Trimming removed 4 bases at V and 1 base at J, with 11 bases between. Germline CDR1 reads SGDLS; CDR2 reads YYNGEE. There are 15 residues in the CDR3. The CDR3 DNA reads as TGTGCCAGCAGCCCCCGGGACCAGAACACCGGGGAGCTGTTTTTT. It specifies CASSPRDQNTGELFF.

V is TRBV5-1 and J is TRBJ2-7; 10 bases map to TRBD1. Germline V CDR1 and CDR2: SGHRS, YFSETQ. V shed 0 bases, J shed 6 bases, and the junction held 12 bases outside the gene matches. The CDR3 is made up of 17 amino acids. CDR3 loop: CASSLVADRGSGSEQYF. CDR3 in DNA: TGCGCCAGCAGCTTGGTTGCGGACAGGGGGAGCGGAAGCGAGCAGTACTTC.

This chain connects TRBV12-3 or TRBV12-4 to TRBJ1-5, with 10 positions matching TRBD1. The CDR3 length is 17 residues. V lost 6 bases, J lost 0 bases, and 8 bases stayed unmatched. The CDR3 spells CASRGDRGVYSNQPQHF. DNA for the CDR3: TGTGCCAGCAGAGGGGACAGGGGAGTTTATAGCAATCAGCCCCAGCATTTT.

This CDR3 is CASSPDSYYNEQFF. CDR3 nucleotide sequence: TGTGCCAGCAGCCCGGACAGCTACTACAATGAGCAGTTCTTC. The rearrangement joins TRBV12-3 or TRBV12-4 to TRBJ2-1; a weak D match, TRBD1 (6 bases). Deletions cut 6 bases from V and 3 bases from J, with 12 bases between. The CDR3 is made up of 14 amino acids.

V and J are TRBV12-5 and TRBJ1-1; TRBD1 agrees at 8 bases. The V gene end was trimmed by 6 bases and the J gene end by 3 bases; junction bases not matched to a gene: 9. The length of the CDR3 is 15 residues. The germline V gene has CDR1 LGHNT and CDR2 FRNRAP. The CDR3 is CASGTDRGGYTEAFF. In DNA form, the CDR3 reads TGTGCTAGTGGCACCGACAGGGGAGGATACACTGAAGCTTTCTTT.

This clonotype came up a few times. V and J are TRBV7-6 and TRBJ2-1; possibly TRBD2 for D (6 bases). The CDR3 spans 17 residues. Between the trimmed V and J ends, which lost 2 bases and 4 bases, there was a span of 18 bases. The germline gives CDR1 SGHVS, CDR2 FNYEAQ. The CDR3 bases are TGTGCCAGCAGCTTATCCGGCGGGGCAGGGTTGTACAATGAGCAGTTCTTC. It encodes CASSLSGGAGLYNEQFF. Drawing the rest from reference TRBV7-6 and TRBJ2-1, the complete variable domain is GAGVSQSPRYKVTKRGQDVALRCDPISGHVSLYWYRQALGQGPEFLTYFNYEAQQDKSGLPNDRFSAERPEGSISTLTIQRTEQRDSAMYRCASSLSGGAGLYNEQFFGPGTRLTVL.

This clonotype was found many times. The V gene is TRBV11-2, the J gene TRBJ2-3, with TRBD2 as a possible D gene (6 bases). The CDR3 is made up of 16 amino acids. In germline, CDR1 is SGHAT, CDR2 FQNNGV. Trimming removed 1 base at V and 1 base at J, with 12 bases between. CDR3 loop: CASSLARPSGTDTQYF. CDR3 nucleotides: TGTGCCAGCAGCTTAGCACGCCCTAGCGGCACAGATACGCAGTATTTT. The entire variable domain, with the rest obtained from reference TRBV11-2 and TRBJ2-3, is as follows: EAGVAQSPRYKIIEKRQSVAFWCNPISGHATLYWYQQILGQGPKLLIQFQNNGVVDDSQLPKDRFSAERLKGVDSTLKIQPAKLEDSAVYLCASSLARPSGTDTQYFGPGTRLTVL.

The chain uses TRBV20-1 and TRBJ2-5; 9 nucleotides line up with TRBD2. With 3 bases clipped from V and 2 bases from J, the junction kept 4 bases outside the gene matches. This CDR3 has 14 amino acids. CDR1 is DFQATT, CDR2 SNEGSKA, per germline (reference sequence). The CDR3 region is CSARWLAGQETQYF. Written as DNA, the CDR3 is TGCAGTGCTAGGTGGCTAGCGGGACAAGAGACCCAGTACTTC.

This clonotype was counted many times. This chain links TRBV28 with TRBJ2-4; D gene uncertain. Trimming cost V 5 bases and J 0 bases, with 11 bases left between them. Germline-derived CDR1 and CDR2 are MDHEN and SYDVKM. CDR3 length equals 15 residues. The CDR3 sequence is CASSPDLLAKNIQYF. The CDR3 DNA sequence: TGTGCCAGCAGTCCAGATTTACTAGCCAAAAACATTCAGTACTTC.

The table lists this clonotype with a few counts. The chain joins TRBV20-1 to TRBJ2-7; 10 bases line up with TRBD2. The CDR3 extends over 14 amino acids. CDR1 is DFQATT, CDR2 SNEGSKA, per germline (reference sequence). Trimming cost V 6 bases and J 4 bases; bases outside gene matches: 9. Here the CDR3 reads CSAVLAGDSYEQYF. The CDR3 DNA reads as TGCAGTGCCGTTCTAGCGGGAGACTCTTACGAGCAGTACTTC.

The rearrangement links TRBV7-8 to TRBJ2-3, with TRBD1 matching 7 bases. V was pared by 5 bases and J by 0 bases, with 8 bases of the junction left unmatched. The CDR3 sequence is 16 residues long. Germline lookup yields CDR1 SGHVS and CDR2 FQNEAQ. The CDR3 loop reads CASSHYRGPSTDTQYF. CDR3 coding DNA: TGTGCCAGCAGCCACTACAGGGGACCTAGCACAGATACGCAGTATTTT.

The V and J genes are TRBV5-1 and TRBJ2-5; 9 bases align to TRBD1. The CDR3 is 15 residues long. The germline V gene encodes CDR1 SGHRS and CDR2 YFSETQ. V trimming: 4 bases; J trimming: 4 bases; junction bases outside the gene matches: 8. The CDR3 region is CASSPADRGGETQYF. In nucleotides, the CDR3 is TGCGCCAGCAGCCCGGCGGACAGGGGAGGAGAGACCCAGTACTTC.

This clonotype has ten or more counts. The rearrangement uses TRBV12-3 or TRBV12-4 and TRBJ1-1, with D perhaps matching TRBD1 (5 bases). The V end lost 7 bases, the J end lost 4 bases, and 16 bases lay between the germline ends. This CDR3 spans 14 amino acids. The CDR3 nucleotides read TGTGCCAGCAATCCGATAGGGACTATCACTGAAGCTTTCTTT. Amino acid sequence: CASNPIGTITEAFF.

With respect to this clonotype: Possible read error: a much larger clone is one base away. The missing conserved phenylalanine or tryptophan at the end of this CDR3 makes a read error likely. The DNA is left out, because the CDR3 cannot be placed on it with certainty; the CDR3 is given as TCRdb lists it. The V call is TRBV7-9, the J call TRBJ1-5. Germline assignment: CDR1 SEHNR and CDR2 FQNEAQ (reference sequence). Including both end residues, the CDR3 is 9 amino acids long. Here the CDR3 reads CASSLAADS.

V and J are TRBV7-2 and TRBJ2-3, with 8 bases identical to TRBD1. The germline V gene encodes CDR1 SGHTA and CDR2 FQGNSA. J gave up 8 bases and V 5 bases, and 18 bases lay outside the gene matches. The CDR3 spans 17 residues. Written as DNA, the CDR3 is TGTGCCAGCAGCACACGCTCGGACAGGGTCAGTCTCGGTACGCAGTATTTT. Its protein product is CASSTRSDRVSLGTQYF.

The J gene is TRBJ2-7, the V gene TRBV7-2; 12 bases map to TRBD2. The germline V gene has CDR1 SGHTA and CDR2 FQGNSA. V lost 5 bases, J lost 4 bases, and 3 bases stayed unmatched. This CDR3 region has 14 residues. The CDR3 DNA reads as TGTGCCAGCAGCACTAGCGGGAGGATATACGAGCAGTACTTC. This translates into CASSTSGRIYEQYF. The whole variable domain, filled in from reference TRBV7-2 and TRBJ2-7, reads GAGVSQSPSNKVTEKGKDVELRCDPISGHTALYWYRQSLGQGLEFLIYFQGNSAPDKSGLPSDRFSAERTGGSVSTLTIQRTQQEDSAVYLCASSTSGRIYEQYFGPGTRLTVT.

The V and J genes are TRBV18 and TRBJ1-2, with 7 positions matching TRBD1. The CDR3 contains 16 residues. V was clipped by 0 bases and J by 1 base; unmatched bases: 5. Germline lookup yields CDR1 KGHSH and CDR2 LQKENI. The CDR3 DNA is TGTGCCAGCTCACCACCCGGGACAGCTCATAACTATGGCTACACCTTC. It translates to CASSPPGTAHNYGYTF.

This clonotype occurred many times. The chain carries TRBV9 and TRBJ2-1, with 11 bases fitting TRBD2. Germline loops: CDR1 SGDLS, CDR2 YYNGEE. This CDR3 region has 18 residues. V shed 0 bases and J 3 bases; nucleotides not matched to a gene: 8. The CDR3 loop reads CASSVGGGLAEVYNEQFF. For the CDR3, the DNA is TGTGCCAGCAGCGTAGGGGGGGGACTAGCGGAAGTCTACAATGAGCAGTTCTTC.

This clonotype was seen a handful of times. The chain is built from TRBV6-5 and TRBJ2-5, with TRBD2 as a possible D gene (6 bases). The V gene's germline CDR1 is MNHEY and CDR2 SVGAGI. Trimming removed 2 bases at V and 4 bases at J, with 23 bases between. The CDR3 has 18 residues. CDR3 nucleotide sequence: TGTGCCAGCAGTTACGTCCGACAGATATCAGGGAGGAGAGAGACCCAGTACTTC. Protein: CASSYVRQISGRRETQYF.

This clonotype was counted between two and nine times. This chain links TRBV6-5 with TRBJ1-4; D is perhaps TRBD1 (6 bases). The CDR3 is 14 amino acids. V gave up 4 bases and J gave up 8 bases, with 14 bases separating them. The germline V gene encodes CDR1 MNHEY and CDR2 SVGAGI. CDR3 sequence: CASSSRTAAEKLFF. DNA of the CDR3: TGTGCCAGCAGTTCGCGGACAGCTGCGGAAAAACTGTTTTTT.

This CDR3 is CATVGIHGYTF. The DNA of the CDR3 is TGTGCCACTGTAGGGATTCATGGCTACACCTTC. The chain links TRBV10-3 to TRBJ1-2, with no clear D. CDR1 and CDR2 (germline): ENHRY, SYGVKD. This CDR3 contains 11 residues. The germline V and J ends were trimmed by 10 bases and 6 bases, with 12 bases remaining between them.

This clonotype was counted a single time. The CDR3 sequence is CASSLSSSGYTF. DNA of the CDR3: TGTGCCAGCAGCTTAAGTTCTAGTGGCTACACCTTC. This chain connects TRBV5-4 to TRBJ1-2; D not certain. The CDR3 length is 12 residues. V gave up 2 bases and J gave up 7 bases, with 9 bases separating them. CDR1 and CDR2 (germline): SGHNT, YYREEE (reference sequence).

CDR3 nucleotide sequence: TGCAGCGTTGAAGTATCCCCTCTGGGGGCGGGCTATGGCTACACCTTC. It specifies CSVEVSPLGAGYGYTF. V usage is TRBV29-1 and J usage is TRBJ1-2, with D perhaps matching TRBD1 (6 bases). The CDR3 runs 16 residues. The germline V and J ends were trimmed by 1 base and 4 bases, with 19 bases remaining between them. CDR1 and CDR2 from the germline V gene are SQVTM and ANQGSEA.

The chain joins TRBV7-6 to TRBJ1-3; D not resolved. The CDR3 extends over 18 amino acids. V lost 2 bases and J lost 0, with 17 bases in between. Germline CDR1 and CDR2: SGHVS and FNYEAQ. The CDR3 sequence: CASSLILGPGDSGNTIYF. CDR3 sequence (DNA): TGTGCCAGCAGCTTAATCTTAGGGCCAGGAGACTCTGGAAACACCATATATTTT.

This chain links TRBV7-6 with TRBJ2-1; 8 nucleotides align to TRBD2. This CDR3 region has 18 residues. CDR1 is SGHVS, CDR2 FNYEAQ, per germline. J lost 4 bases, V lost 1 base, and 12 bases had no gene match. CDR3 sequence reads: CASSLVPKAGAGYNEQFF. CDR3 coding DNA: TGTGCCAGCAGCTTAGTCCCAAAAGCGGGAGCAGGGTACAATGAGCAGTTCTTC. Combining the CDR3 with reference TRBV7-6 and TRBJ2-1 gives the whole variable domain GAGVSQSPRYKVTKRGQDVALRCDPISGHVSLYWYRQALGQGPEFLTYFNYEAQQDKSGLPNDRFSAERPEGSISTLTIQRTEQRDSAMYRCASSLVPKAGAGYNEQFFGPGTRLTVL.